These T cell receptor beta chains were read from a single sample in a study of patients and donors after allogeneic stem cell transplantation. In TCRdb, the RT-PCR reads were re-called with MiXCR into one record per CDR3 protein. The sample contains about a million distinct CDR3 sequences, under 20% of which appear only once. The specimen sequenced was blood, either unsorted or a sorted T cell fraction (not recorded which). The receptor set was obtained from a human donor who was either an allogeneic HSCT recipient or a stem cell or donor lymphocyte infusion donor (not recorded which). It is not recorded whose cells these are; they may come from a transplant donor. Both conserved end residues are part of each CDR3. Each record gives: clone size, D gene, V gene, J gene, CDR3 DNA, CDR3 protein. A D gene is named only where the DNA matches it firmly. A clone size is listed for some rows: how often the clone was seen (once, few, many), or a class if it is expanded.

clone size: -
D gene: -
V gene: TRBV5-1
J gene: TRBJ1-1
CDR3 DNA: TGCGCCAGCAGCTCCTGGGAGAACACTGAAGCTTTCTTT
CDR3 protein: CASSSWENTEAFF

clone size: -
D gene: TRBD1
V gene: TRBV9
J gene: TRBJ2-1
CDR3 DNA: TGTGCCAGCAGCGGAAGACAGGGGTCGAGCTCCTACAATGAGCAGTTTTTC
CDR3 protein: CASSGRQGSSSYNEQFF

clone size: few
D gene: -
V gene: TRBV3-1
J gene: TRBJ1-5
CDR3 DNA: TGTGCCAGCAGCCAAGGAGAGAATCAGCCCCAGCATTTT
CDR3 protein: CASSQGENQPQHF

clone size: many
D gene: -
V gene: TRBV4-1
J gene: TRBJ1-1
CDR3 DNA: TGCGCCAGCAGCCAATCACCGAACACTGAAGCTTTCTTT
CDR3 protein: CASSQSPNTEAFF

clone size: -
D gene: TRBD2
V gene: TRBV6-5
J gene: TRBJ2-7
CDR3 DNA: TGTGCCAGCAGTTATGGGGGGGGATTGAACGAGCAGTACTTC
CDR3 protein: CASSYGGGLNEQYF

clone size: few
D gene: TRBD2
V gene: TRBV24-1
J gene: TRBJ2-7
CDR3 DNA: TGTGCCACCAGTGATTCCGGGACTAGCGGGGCCAGCCCCTACGAGCAGTACTTC
CDR3 protein: CATSDSGTSGASPYEQYF

clone size: -
D gene: -
V gene: TRBV19
J gene: TRBJ2-7
CDR3 DNA: TGTGCCAGTAGTATAGTTGGCGGGACCGCACGCGAGCAGTACTTC
CDR3 protein: CASSIVGGTAREQYF

clone size: few
D gene: -
V gene: TRBV6-2/TRBV6-3
J gene: TRBJ2-2
CDR3 DNA: TGTGCCAGCAGCCCTCGGGACCGACTAATCCCCGGGGAGCTGTTTTTT
CDR3 protein: CASSPRDRLIPGELFF

clone size: few
D gene: -
V gene: TRBV4-1
J gene: TRBJ2-1
CDR3 DNA: TGCGCCAGCAGCCAAGCAGGGCACAATGAGCAGTTCTTC
CDR3 protein: CASSQAGHNEQFF

clone size: -
D gene: -
V gene: TRBV21-1
J gene: TRBJ2-3
CDR3 DNA: TGTGCCAGCGCCCCCTCTTGGGACAGGGGGTTTCCAGATACGCAGTATTTT
CDR3 protein: CASAPSWDRGFPDTQYF

clone size: -
D gene: -
V gene: TRBV6-2/TRBV6-3
J gene: TRBJ2-1
CDR3 DNA: TGTGCCAGCAGGTCACTAGCTTCAAAGGGTAATGAGCAGTTCTTC
CDR3 protein: CASRSLASKGNEQFF

clone size: -
D gene: -
V gene: TRBV12-3/TRBV12-4
J gene: TRBJ1-1
CDR3 DNA: TGTGCCAGCAGTTTACCCCCACCCTCTGGAGCTGAAGCTTTCTTT
CDR3 protein: CASSLPPPSGAEAFF

clone size: -
D gene: -
V gene: TRBV9
J gene: TRBJ1-4
CDR3 DNA: TGTGCCAGAAGATTTCAAAAGTTTTATGAGAGAGAAAAACTGTTTTTT
CDR3 protein: CARRFQKFYEREKLFF

clone size: many
D gene: TRBD1
V gene: TRBV15
J gene: TRBJ1-5
CDR3 DNA: TGTGCCACCAGCAGGACAGGGGACCTCCTGACCCAGCATTTT
CDR3 protein: CATSRTGDLLTQHF

clone size: -
D gene: -
V gene: TRBV12-3/TRBV12-4
J gene: TRBJ1-5
CDR3 DNA: TGTGCCAGCAGCCAAGGGGAGGGTCTGGGGGTTCAGCCCCAGCATTTT
CDR3 protein: CASSQGEGLGVQPQHF

clone size: -
D gene: -
V gene: TRBV11-2
J gene: TRBJ2-7
CDR3 DNA: TGTGCCAGCAGCTTAGAAATAGGCAGGAGAAGCTCCTACGAGCAGTACTTC
CDR3 protein: CASSLEIGRRSSYEQYF

clone size: few
D gene: -
V gene: TRBV5-5
J gene: TRBJ2-5
CDR3 DNA: TGTGCCAGCAGCCTGAGACAGCAGCCAACGGGGGAGACCCAGTACTTC
CDR3 protein: CASSLRQQPTGETQYF

clone size: few
D gene: TRBD1
V gene: TRBV4-2
J gene: TRBJ2-7
CDR3 DNA: TGTGCCAGCAGCCACGGACAGGGCCTATACGAGCAGTACTTC
CDR3 protein: CASSHGQGLYEQYF

clone size: few
D gene: -
V gene: TRBV5-1
J gene: TRBJ2-7
CDR3 DNA: TGCGCCAGCAGCCCGGACCCATCCCGCAGGTCCTACGAGCAGTACTTC
CDR3 protein: CASSPDPSRRSYEQYF

clone size: few
D gene: -
V gene: TRBV5-1
J gene: TRBJ2-3
CDR3 DNA: TGCGCCAGCAGTGGGAAAGACACAGATACGCAGTATTTT
CDR3 protein: CASSGKDTDTQYF

clone size: -
D gene: -
V gene: TRBV12-3/TRBV12-4
J gene: TRBJ1-5
CDR3 DNA: TGTGCCAGCAGACCTCGACTAGCGGGGGCTGTGGATACGCAGCATTTT
CDR3 protein: CASRPRLAGAVDTQHF

clone size: -
D gene: -
V gene: TRBV6-1
J gene: TRBJ2-5
CDR3 DNA: TGTGCCAGCACCTACAGTTTGGCGGGAGAGACCCAGTACTTC
CDR3 protein: CASTYSLAGETQYF

clone size: -
D gene: TRBD2
V gene: TRBV28
J gene: TRBJ2-1
CDR3 DNA: TGTGCCAGCAGCCCTCGGGGGACTAGCATCTACAATGAGCAGTTCTTC
CDR3 protein: CASSPRGTSIYNEQFF

clone size: -
D gene: -
V gene: TRBV12-3/TRBV12-4
J gene: TRBJ1-2
CDR3 DNA: TGTGCCAGCAGTAGGACCAGCTACACCTTC
CDR3 protein: CASSRTSYTF

clone size: many
D gene: TRBD1
V gene: TRBV6-1
J gene: TRBJ2-1
CDR3 DNA: TGTGCCAGCAGTGTGGACAGGGGGCTAAATGAGCAGTTCTTC
CDR3 protein: CASSVDRGLNEQFF

clone size: -
D gene: TRBD1
V gene: TRBV6-2/TRBV6-3
J gene: TRBJ1-6
CDR3 DNA: TGTGCCAGCAAAGCGACAGGGGGAGGAAATTCACCCCTCCACTTT
CDR3 protein: CASKATGGGNSPLHF

clone size: -
D gene: TRBD1
V gene: TRBV5-1
J gene: TRBJ2-7
CDR3 DNA: TGCGCCAGCAGCTTGGAGACAGGGCGCTACGAGCAGTACTTC
CDR3 protein: CASSLETGRYEQYF

clone size: -
D gene: -
V gene: TRBV3-1
J gene: TRBJ1-2
CDR3 DNA: TGTGCCAGCAGCGCAGTTGTAGTCGCCGGATATGGCTACACCTTC
CDR3 protein: CASSAVVVAGYGYTF

clone size: few
D gene: TRBD1
V gene: TRBV24-1
J gene: TRBJ2-5
CDR3 DNA: TGTGCCACCAGTGACCCGGGACAGGCAAAGAAAGAGACCCAGTACTTC
CDR3 protein: CATSDPGQAKKETQYF

clone size: few
D gene: TRBD1
V gene: TRBV20-1
J gene: TRBJ2-5
CDR3 DNA: TGCAGTGCTAGCCGGGACAGACAAGAGACCCAGTACTTC
CDR3 protein: CSASRDRQETQYF

clone size: -
D gene: -
V gene: TRBV19
J gene: TRBJ2-1
CDR3 DNA: TGTGCCAGTAGAAGGGGAAACTCCTACAATGAGCAGTTCTTC
CDR3 protein: CASRRGNSYNEQFF

clone size: few
D gene: TRBD1
V gene: TRBV20-1
J gene: TRBJ2-7
CDR3 DNA: TGCAGTGCTAGAGATCTAGGGACAGGGTACGAGCAGTACTTC
CDR3 protein: CSARDLGTGYEQYF

clone size: few
D gene: -
V gene: TRBV7-9
J gene: TRBJ2-7
CDR3 DNA: TGTGCCAGCAGTTCCCTTATCAACGAGCAGTACTTC
CDR3 protein: CASSSLINEQYF

clone size: many
D gene: -
V gene: TRBV12-3/TRBV12-4
J gene: TRBJ1-1
CDR3 DNA: TGTGCCAGCAAACGGGAGGTCGCTGAAGCTTTCTTT
CDR3 protein: CASKREVAEAFF

clone size: -
D gene: -
V gene: TRBV29-1
J gene: TRBJ2-2
CDR3 DNA: TGCAGCGTTGAAAGGGGTAGGGGTACCGGGGAGCTGTTTTTT
CDR3 protein: CSVERGRGTGELFF

clone size: few
D gene: TRBD2
V gene: TRBV5-1
J gene: TRBJ2-5
CDR3 DNA: TGCGCCAGCAGCCTACTGGCCTTGCGGGGGGAGACCCAGTACTTC
CDR3 protein: CASSLLALRGETQYF

clone size: few
D gene: TRBD1
V gene: TRBV4-2
J gene: TRBJ1-1
CDR3 DNA: TGTGCCAGCAGTGACAGGGCGGAAACTGAAGCTTTCTTT
CDR3 protein: CASSDRAETEAFF

clone size: few
D gene: TRBD2
V gene: TRBV4-1
J gene: TRBJ2-7
CDR3 DNA: TGCGCCAGCAGGCCTTCTAGCGGGAGGGCCCTCGAGCAGTACTTC
CDR3 protein: CASRPSSGRALEQYF

clone size: few
D gene: TRBD1
V gene: TRBV6-2/TRBV6-3
J gene: TRBJ2-1
CDR3 DNA: TGTGCCAGCACCCTCGCGACAGGGTCCTACAATGAGCAGTTCTTC
CDR3 protein: CASTLATGSYNEQFF

clone size: -
D gene: -
V gene: TRBV15
J gene: TRBJ1-5
CDR3 DNA: TGTGCCACCAGCAGAGGGACGGGAATCAATCAGCCCCAGCATTTT
CDR3 protein: CATSRGTGINQPQHF

clone size: -
D gene: -
V gene: TRBV7-9
J gene: TRBJ1-2
CDR3 DNA: TGTGCCAGCAGCACTTATGACAGTGGCTACACCTTC
CDR3 protein: CASSTYDSGYTF

clone size: few
D gene: -
V gene: TRBV4-1
J gene: TRBJ2-1
CDR3 DNA: TGCGCCAGCAGCCAAGAGGGCGGGGGCCTCCCCTACAATGAGCAGTTCTTC
CDR3 protein: CASSQEGGGLPYNEQFF

clone size: -
D gene: -
V gene: TRBV4-1
J gene: TRBJ1-2
CDR3 DNA: TGCGCCAGCAGCCAAGATCCTGCCGGGACAACGACTAACTATGGCTACACCTTC
CDR3 protein: CASSQDPAGTTTNYGYTF

clone size: few
D gene: -
V gene: TRBV10-3
J gene: TRBJ2-7
CDR3 DNA: TGTGCCATCAGTGAGCCCGCCGACAGTTTCTACGAGCAGTACTTC
CDR3 protein: CAISEPADSFYEQYF

clone size: few
D gene: TRBD1
V gene: TRBV7-2
J gene: TRBJ1-2
CDR3 DNA: TGTGCCAGCAGCTTAGAGGGGGCTTTCTATGGCTACACCTTC
CDR3 protein: CASSLEGAFYGYTF

clone size: few
D gene: -
V gene: TRBV29-1
J gene: TRBJ1-2
CDR3 DNA: TGCAGCGTTGGCGGAGAGGATGGCTACACCTTC
CDR3 protein: CSVGGEDGYTF

clone size: -
D gene: -
V gene: TRBV6-1
J gene: TRBJ2-4
CDR3 DNA: TGTGCCAGCAGCCCCGAATGGTTTGACGGAAACATTCAGTACTTC
CDR3 protein: CASSPEWFDGNIQYF

clone size: many
D gene: TRBD2
V gene: TRBV5-1
J gene: TRBJ2-3
CDR3 DNA: TGCGCCAGCAGAGTGGAAGGGATAGCGGGAAGCACAGATACGCAGTATTTT
CDR3 protein: CASRVEGIAGSTDTQYF